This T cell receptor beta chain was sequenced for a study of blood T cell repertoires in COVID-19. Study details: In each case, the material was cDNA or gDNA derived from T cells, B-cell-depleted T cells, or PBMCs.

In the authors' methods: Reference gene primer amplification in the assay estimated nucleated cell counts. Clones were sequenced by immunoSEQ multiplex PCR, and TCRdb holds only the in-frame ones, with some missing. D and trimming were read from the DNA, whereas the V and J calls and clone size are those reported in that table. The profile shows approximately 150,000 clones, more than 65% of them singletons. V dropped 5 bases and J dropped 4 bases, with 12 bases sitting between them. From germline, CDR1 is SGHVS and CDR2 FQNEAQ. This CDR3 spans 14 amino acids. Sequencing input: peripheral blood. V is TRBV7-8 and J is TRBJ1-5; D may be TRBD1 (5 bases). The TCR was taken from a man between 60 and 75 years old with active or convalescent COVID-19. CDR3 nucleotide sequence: TGTGCCAGCAGCCAGAGACAGCTTAATCAGCCCCAGCATTTT. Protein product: CASSQRQLNQPQHF.